This T cell receptor (beta chain) was identified in a study of beta chain features in type 1 diabetes. Study-level points and caveats: VDJ junctions from type 1 diabetes patients carried fewer insertions and larger deletions.

This clone has at least ten counts. Its target is unknown. This CDR3 has 14 amino acids. Trimming removed 5 bases from V and 2 bases from J; junction bases left unmatched: 9. The germline V gene has CDR1 GTSNPN and CDR2 SVGIG (reference sequence). Since all of the isolated RNA was reverse transcribed, expressed TCRB transcripts were what got sequenced. Here immunoSEQ multiplex PCR was the method, and the copy in TCRdb shows in-frame clones only, minus some. The sample contains some 150,000 clones, about 9.4% of which appear only once. Material for sequencing was naive CD4+ T cells from blood. The chain recombines TRBV30 with TRBJ2-7, with 7 bases aligning to TRBD2. This receptor was identified in a man aged 18 to 29 in good health. The CDR3 DNA reads TGTGCCTGGCGGGAGGCGGGGGACGCCTACGAGCAGTACTTC. It yields the protein CAWREAGDAYEQYF.